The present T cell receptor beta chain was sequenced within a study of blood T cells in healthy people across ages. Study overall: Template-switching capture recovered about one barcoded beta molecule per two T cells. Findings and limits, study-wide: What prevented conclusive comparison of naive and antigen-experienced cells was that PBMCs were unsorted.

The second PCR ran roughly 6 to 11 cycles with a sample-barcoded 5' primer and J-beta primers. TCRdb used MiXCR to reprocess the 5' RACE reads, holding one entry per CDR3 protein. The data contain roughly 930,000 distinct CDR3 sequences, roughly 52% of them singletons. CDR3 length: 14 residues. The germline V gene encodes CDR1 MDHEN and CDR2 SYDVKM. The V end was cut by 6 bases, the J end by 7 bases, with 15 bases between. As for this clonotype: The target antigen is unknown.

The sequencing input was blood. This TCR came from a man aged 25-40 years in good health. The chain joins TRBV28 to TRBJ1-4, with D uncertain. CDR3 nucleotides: TGTGCCAGCAGCTCGGTCCCTGAAACTGAAAAACTGTTTTTT. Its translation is CASSSVPETEKLFF.